Listed here is a single TCR beta chain. Germline CDR1 is SGHVS and CDR2 is FQNEAQ. CDR3 length equals 15 residues. The V and J ends lost 0 bases and 6 bases respectively, with 14 bases between them. This specimen belongs to a study of CD8 T cells in Susac syndrome. Random hexamers primed reverse transcription of about 0.5 to 1 ug RNA. With immunoSEQ multiplex PCR, TCR beta CDR3 was amplified across 54 Vbeta and 13 Jbeta. TCRdb processed the immunoSEQ multiplex PCR reads anew with MiXCR; each CDR3 protein has one entry. The profile shows 150,000 to 200,000 distinct CDR3 sequences, about 93% of them singletons.

The chain links TRBV7-8 to TRBJ1-2; D uncertain. This TCR was sampled from a human donor in good health. The sequencing sample was made of CD4+ T cells from PBMCs. The CDR3 DNA is TGTGCCAGCAGCTTAGCGCTTGTCGCCAAGAATGGCTACACCTTC. It codes for CASSLALVAKNGYTF.